What follows is one TCR beta chain and its context. This sample is drawn from a study of blood T cell repertoires in COVID-19. Overall study: PBMCs, B-cell-depleted T cells, or T cells provided the cDNA or gDNA that made up the material.

Germline-derived CDR1 and CDR2 are KGHSH and LQKENI. CDR3 length: 16 residues. Trimming left V 3 bases short and J 2 bases short, with 17 bases between. Clones were read by immunoSEQ multiplex PCR, and TCRdb kept only the in-frame ones, dropping some. The data contain about 220,000 clones, 85% of them seen just once; the ten biggest clones take up 2% to 3%. V is TRBV18 and J is TRBJ2-7; D gene unclear. The receptor was isolated from a woman aged 70 to 79 with COVID-19, enrolled during active disease. Sequencing was carried out using peripheral blood. The CDR3 DNA reads TGTGCCAGCTCACCCCCGGATCTAGAAATTACCTACGAGCAGTACTTC. Protein sequence: CASSPPDLEITYEQYF. Full variable domain (outside the CDR3, taken from reference TRBV18 and TRBJ2-7): NAGVMQNPRHLVRRRGQEARLRCSPMKGHSHVYWYRQLPEEGLKFMVYLQKENIIDESGMPKERFSAEFPKEGPSILRIQQVVRGDSAAYFCASSPPDLEITYEQYFGPGTRLTVT.